The TCR beta chain described here comes from a study of T-cell reconstitution after alpha-beta-depleted transplantation in children. The CDR3 is 12 residues long. Unmatched junction bases numbered 6, after V lost 6 bases and J lost 13 bases. Many counts were recorded for this clonotype. The library targeted TCRbeta and was prepared with unique molecular identifiers. TCRdb processed the PCR reads anew with MiXCR; each CDR3 protein has one entry. The table has 330,000 or so distinct CDR3 sequences, 10% seen once. The genes are TRBV12-3 or TRBV12-4 and TRBJ2-1; 10 nucleotides agree with TRBD1. The sequences come from PBMCs from the stem cell graft donor, collected from the stem cell graft. The receptor was isolated from a human donor who donated a stem cell graft to a child with acute lymphoblastic leukemia. The CDR3, as DNA: TGTGCCAGCAGGGGGACAGGGGAGCGCCAGTTCTTC. Residues: CASRGTGERQFF.